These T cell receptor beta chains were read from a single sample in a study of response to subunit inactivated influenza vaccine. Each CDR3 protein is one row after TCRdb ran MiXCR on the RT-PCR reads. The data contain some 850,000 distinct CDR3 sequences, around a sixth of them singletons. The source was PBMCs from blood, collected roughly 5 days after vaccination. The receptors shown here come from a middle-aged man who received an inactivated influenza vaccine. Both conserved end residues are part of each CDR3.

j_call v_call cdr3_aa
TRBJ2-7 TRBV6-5 CASSYGRYSSYEQYF
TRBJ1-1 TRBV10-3 CATHPQGLGTEAFF
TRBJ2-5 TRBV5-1 CASSLGHGGGTQYF
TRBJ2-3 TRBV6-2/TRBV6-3 CASERTSGGTDTQYF
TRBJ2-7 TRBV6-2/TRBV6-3 CASSRYHGYEQYF
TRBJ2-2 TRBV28 CASSPLTHSGSGELFF
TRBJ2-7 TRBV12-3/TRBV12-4 CASSLASARGPYEQYF
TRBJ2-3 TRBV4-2 CASSQDRLGQGADTQYF
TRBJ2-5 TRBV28 CASTNPGEQTQYF
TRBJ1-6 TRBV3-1 CASSPYVQGLHNSPLHF
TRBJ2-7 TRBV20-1 CSARDLPGAYEQYF
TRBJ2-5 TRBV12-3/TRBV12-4 CASSRPLVQETQYF
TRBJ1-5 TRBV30 CAWSGQGNGQPQHF
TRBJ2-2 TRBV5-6 CASSAGTGIVTGELFF
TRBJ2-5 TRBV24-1 CATSDSGTGGGETQYF
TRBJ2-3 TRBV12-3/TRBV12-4 CASTLLGGVDTQYF
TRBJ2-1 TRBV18 CASSPLAGGPNEQFF
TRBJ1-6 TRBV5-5 CASSPAPSYNSPLHF
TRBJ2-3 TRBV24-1 CATSDPSGVNTDTQYF
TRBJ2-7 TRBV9 CASSVGKRESEQYF
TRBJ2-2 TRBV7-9 CASSLETRTGELFF
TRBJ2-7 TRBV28 CASSSYSGRPDEQYF
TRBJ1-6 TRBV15 CATSRDRWSYNSPLHF
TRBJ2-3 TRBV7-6 CASSLLAGAVTDTQYF
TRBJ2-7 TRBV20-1 CSARKPQRHQVSYEQYF
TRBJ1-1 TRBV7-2 CASSSAMNTEAFF
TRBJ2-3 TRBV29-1 CSVRSSQRGTDTQYF
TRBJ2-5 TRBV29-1 CSVEQARDRGTRF
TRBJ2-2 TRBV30 CAWSSSAGANGELFF
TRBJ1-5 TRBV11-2 CASSWTGGTQPQHF
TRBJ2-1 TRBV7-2 CASSFPGTNEQFF
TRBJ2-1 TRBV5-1 CASSLGGSGNEQFF
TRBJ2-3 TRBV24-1 CATRSSGLTDTQYF
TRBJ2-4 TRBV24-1 CATSDSAGGPQLAKNIQYF
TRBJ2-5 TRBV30 CAWTKGGRETQYF
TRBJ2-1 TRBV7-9 CASSPGVKEQFF
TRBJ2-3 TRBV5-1 CASTPAVLGDTQYF
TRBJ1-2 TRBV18 CASSPRIDRRANYGYTF
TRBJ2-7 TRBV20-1 CSANRVSYEQYF
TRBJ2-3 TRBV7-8 CASSYETGSGTQYF
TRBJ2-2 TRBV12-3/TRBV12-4 CASSSPIGTGELFF
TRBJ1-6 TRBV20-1 CSASKPSGRTDSPLHF
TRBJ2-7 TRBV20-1 CSARVGGRIGEQYF
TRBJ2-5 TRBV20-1 CSARSGGGVMETQYF
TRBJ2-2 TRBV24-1 CATSDLRDRGNTGELFF
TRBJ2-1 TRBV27 CASSFGTKPYNEQFF
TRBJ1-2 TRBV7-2 CASNKPGTGEYGYTF
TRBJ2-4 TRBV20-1 CSGLEGPLRKNIQYF
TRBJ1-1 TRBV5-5 CASSSRQGLAEAFF
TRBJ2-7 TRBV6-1 CASSPHLWSGSAEQYF
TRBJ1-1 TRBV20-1 CSARDRPSTEAFF
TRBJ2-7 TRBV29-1 CSVGGTNDYEQYF